Following are 31 T cell receptor beta chains from one sample sequenced in a study of identical twins. MiXCR, applied by TCRdb to the 5' RACE reads, yields one record per CDR3 protein. The sample has roughly 1,500,000 distinct CDR3 sequences, about 32% seen once. Sequenced sample: cord blood. These receptors were obtained from a newborn girl in good health.

This chain uses TRBV11-2 with TRBJ2-1, with TRBD2 matching 7 bases. The J call is doubtful: the DNA matches TRBJ2-7 better. The CDR3 has 14 residues. Germline V CDR1 and CDR2: SGHAT, FQNNGV. In nucleotides, the CDR3 is TGTGCCAGCACTCACTTAGCGGGTCACAATGAGCAGTACTTC. It yields the protein CASTHLAGHNEQYF.

This clonotype was counted a few times. The J gene is TRBJ2-1, the V gene TRBV9; no clear D gene. The germline V gene has CDR1 SGDLS and CDR2 YYNGEE. V gave up 0 bases and J gave up 0 bases, with 10 bases separating them. This CDR3 contains 16 residues. The CDR3 DNA sequence: TGTGCCAGCAGCGTAGGTTGGTCAGGCTCCTACAATGAGCAGTTCTTC. It translates to CASSVGWSGSYNEQFF.

Details on this clonotype: This sequence may be a read error, since a much larger clone differs from it by one base. The chain joins TRBV4-2 to TRBJ2-7, with 8 bases fitting TRBD2. The V segment lost 0 bases and the J segment 7 bases; nucleotides outside the gene matches: 14. Germline assignment: CDR1 LGHNA and CDR2 YNFKEQ. The CDR3 is 17 amino acids. CDR3 amino acids: CASSQDTPGLVVYEQYF. DNA for the CDR3: TGTGCCAGCAGCCAAGATACCCCGGGACTAGTCGTCTATGAGCAGTACTTC.

This chain links TRBV28 with TRBJ1-6; 7 bases fit TRBD1. Germline-derived CDR1 and CDR2 are MDHEN and SYDVKM. V dropped 5 bases and J dropped 7; count of bases not matched to a gene: 14. The CDR3 spans 17 residues. CDR3 sequence: CASSPWTGFPENSPLHF. The CDR3 bases are TGTGCCAGCAGTCCTTGGACAGGTTTCCCAGAAAATTCACCCCTCCACTTT.

This clonotype was seen a few times. V is TRBV20-1 and J is TRBJ2-4; tentative D call: TRBD2 (6 bases). The J call may be wrong; the DNA end is better matched by TRBJ2-7. From germline, CDR1 is DFQATT and CDR2 SNEGSKA (reference sequence). There are 11 residues in the CDR3. The CDR3 coding sequence is TGCAGTGCCACCGGAGGGGACGAGCAGTACTTC. Translated: CSATGGDEQYF.

The chain joins TRBV6-6 to TRBJ2-1, with 9 bases that match TRBD2. Germline V lookup: CDR1 MNHNY, CDR2 SVGAGI (reference sequence). CDR3 length: 14 amino acids. With 5 bases clipped from V and 3 bases from J, the junction kept 2 bases outside the gene matches. The CDR3 protein is CASSPSGNYNEQFF. The CDR3 nucleotides read TGTGCCAGCAGTCCTAGCGGGAACTACAATGAGCAGTTCTTC.

This clonotype has ten or more counts. The chain is built from TRBV6-5 and TRBJ2-1; no clear D gene. The CDR3 has 15 amino acids. Germline V gives CDR1 MNHEY, CDR2 SVGAGI. With 5 bases removed from V and 2 bases from J, the gap between germline ends came to 13 bases. In DNA, the CDR3 is TGTGCCAGCAGTCCCAGTTCAGGAGCCTACAATGAGCAGTTCTTC. The encoded protein is CASSPSSGAYNEQFF.

This clonotype has ten or more counts. The rearrangement joins TRBV6-2 or TRBV6-3 to TRBJ2-1; possible D gene TRBD2, 6 bases. Trimming stripped 5 bases from V and 11 bases from J, with 22 bases between. This CDR3 is 15 amino acids long. Germline CDR1 MNHEY, CDR2 SVGEGT. Here the CDR3 reads CASSRLGSYRQKQFF. CDR3 sequence (DNA): TGTGCCAGCAGTCGACTAGGTTCCTATCGGCAGAAGCAGTTCTTC.

This sequence joins TRBV6-1 and TRBJ2-7; TRBD2 matches 10 bases. Unmatched junction bases numbered 17, after V lost 6 bases and J lost 0 bases. This CDR3 is built from 19 residues. CDR1 MNHNS and CDR2 SASEGT come from the germline V gene. Written as DNA, the CDR3 is TGTGCCAGCAGCGAGATCGATCTCCAAGCGGGAGGGATCTCCTACGAGCAGTACTTC. Amino acids: CASSEIDLQAGGISYEQYF.

This clonotype was seen more than once but under ten times. The rearrangement uses TRBV20-1 and TRBJ2-5; 11 bases are a match to TRBD2. V shed 1 base, J shed 4 bases, and the junction held 5 bases outside the gene matches. From germline, CDR1 is DFQATT and CDR2 SNEGSKA (reference sequence). The CDR3 totals 15 residues. The DNA for the CDR3 is TGCAGTGCTAGAGTCCGACTAGCGGGAAGAGAGACCCAGTACTTC. Amino acid sequence: CSARVRLAGRETQYF.

The chain joins TRBV12-3 or TRBV12-4 to TRBJ2-1; 14 bases match TRBD2. The J segment lost 8 bases and the V segment lost 7 bases, leaving 7 bases of the junction unmatched. The CDR3 runs to 15 residues. The CDR3 sequence: CASTPGLAGVDEQFF. CDR3 sequence (DNA): TGTGCCAGCACTCCGGGACTAGCGGGAGTAGATGAGCAGTTCTTC.

This chain connects TRBV5-1 to TRBJ1-5; D call uncertain. This CDR3 is 16 amino acids long. CDR1 is SGHRS and CDR2 is YFSETQ in the germline V gene. Trimming shortened V by 0 bases and J by 1 base, and 11 bases separated the two germline ends. For the CDR3, the DNA is TGCGCCAGCAGCTTGGGAGGGTGGGGAAGCAATCAGCCCCAGCATTTT. Translated, it gives CASSLGGWGSNQPQHF.

As concerns this clonotype: Just one base apart from a much larger clone, this may be a read error. The gene calls are TRBV20-1 and TRBJ1-6; D remains unclear. The CDR3 is 14 residues long. V was clipped by 0 bases and J by 0 bases, with 3 bases between them. Germline V gives CDR1 DFQATT, CDR2 SNEGSKA (reference sequence). CDR3 DNA: TGCAGTGCTAGAGAGGGCTCCTATAATTCACCCCTCCACTTT. Its translation is CSAREGSYNSPLHF.

This clonotype was recorded a few times. The J gene is TRBJ1-6, the V gene TRBV7-2; D unclear. This CDR3 has 13 amino acids. The ends were cut back, 3 bases at V and 9 bases at J, with 9 bases in the middle. In germline, CDR1 is SGHTA, CDR2 FQGNSA. The CDR3 sequence is CASSLGMSSPLHF. CDR3 sequence (DNA): TGTGCCAGCAGCTTGGGAATGAGTTCACCCCTCCACTTT.

The chain joins TRBV30 to TRBJ1-2, with 8 bases aligning to TRBD1. CDR1 and CDR2 (germline): GTSNPN, SVGIG (reference sequence). The CDR3 contains 14 residues. Trimming cost V 7 bases and J 3 bases; bases outside gene matches: 10. In DNA form, the CDR3 reads TGTGCCTACAAGGTGCAGGGGGCAGACTATGGCTACACCTTC. This codes for CAYKVQGADYGYTF.

V gene TRBV6-1 combines with J gene TRBJ2-5; possible D gene TRBD2, 6 bases. The CDR3 is made up of 14 amino acids. Germline values: CDR1 MNHNS, CDR2 SASEGT. V was clipped by 6 bases and J by 11 bases, with 22 bases between them. The CDR3 is CASRGDSAAGEQYF. Here the CDR3 DNA reads TGTGCCAGCAGGGGGGACTCAGCTGCTGGTGAGCAGTACTTC.

This chain joins TRBV20-1 and TRBJ2-4; a possible D gene is TRBD1 (7 bases). The DNA end favors TRBJ2-7, so the J call may be wrong. Germline CDR1 reads DFQATT; CDR2 reads SNEGSKA (reference sequence). The CDR3 covers 13 residues. The CDR3 region has the DNA TGCAGTGCTAGAGGGAGGGGGCAATACGAGCAGTACTTC. This sequence encodes CSARGRGQYEQYF.

This rearrangement joins TRBV20-1 to TRBJ2-7, with TRBD2 identical over 9 bases. The J segment lost 6 bases and the V segment lost 3 bases, leaving 3 bases of the junction unmatched. Germline V CDR1 and CDR2: DFQATT, SNEGSKA (reference sequence). This CDR3 has 12 residues. CDR3 coding DNA: TGCAGTGCTAGGGGACTAGCCGGCGAGCAGTACTTC. As protein: CSARGLAGEQYF.

This clonotype was detected a few times. The chain links TRBV6-1 to TRBJ2-5, with D possibly matching TRBD1 (5 bases). The CDR3 loop spans 13 amino acids. The V end was cut by 2 bases, the J end by 3 bases, with 7 bases between. CDR1 is MNHNS and CDR2 is SASEGT in the germline V gene. The CDR3 sequence is CASSELDKETQYF. Here the CDR3 DNA reads TGTGCCAGCAGTGAATTGGACAAAGAGACCCAGTACTTC.

J is TRBJ2-5 and V is TRBV20-1; TRBD1 agrees at 7 bases. Trimming took 0 bases from V and 7 from J; bases not matched to a gene: 8. Germline assignment: CDR1 DFQATT and CDR2 SNEGSKA (reference sequence). The CDR3 runs to 14 residues. The CDR3 protein is CSARDTGETGTQYF. CDR3 nucleotides: TGCAGTGCTAGAGACACAGGGGAGACAGGGACCCAGTACTTC.

The V call is TRBV10-3, the J call TRBJ2-1, with 9 bases matching TRBD2. Trimming at V came to 8 bases and at J to 2 bases, leaving 1 base not matched to a gene. Germline lookup yields CDR1 ENHRY and CDR2 SYGVKD. The CDR3 extends over 13 amino acids. Here the CDR3 DNA reads TGTGCCATCCGGACTAGCGCCTACAATGAGCAGTTCTTC. Its protein product is CAIRTSAYNEQFF.

This chain links TRBV12-3 or TRBV12-4 with TRBJ2-3; 11 bases are a match to TRBD2. Losses at the gene ends were 7 bases for V and 5 bases for J; bases not matched to a gene: 5. This CDR3 is 14 amino acids long. CDR3 in amino acids: CASIAGGPVDTQYF. The CDR3, as DNA: TGTGCCAGCATAGCGGGGGGGCCGGTAGATACGCAGTATTTT.

The V call is TRBV6-6, the J call TRBJ1-5; D gene unclear. From germline, CDR1 is MNHNY and CDR2 SVGAGI (reference sequence). The CDR3 extends over 16 amino acids. V dropped 4 bases and J dropped 1 base, with 14 bases sitting between them. The CDR3 sequence is CASSLRSGTSNQPQHF. The CDR3 coding sequence is TGTGCCAGCAGTTTGCGCAGTGGCACAAGCAATCAGCCCCAGCATTTT.

This clonotype occurred a few times. The chain employs TRBV7-2 and TRBJ2-1; either TRBD1 or TRBD2 may fit D (5 bases each). Between the trimmed V and J ends, which lost 1 base and 7 bases, there was a span of 17 bases. The germline V gene has CDR1 SGHTA and CDR2 FQGNSA. The CDR3 runs 16 residues. CDR3: CASSLVGPGTANEQFF. The CDR3 DNA is TGTGCCAGCAGCTTAGTAGGACCCGGGACGGCAAATGAGCAGTTCTTC.

This clonotype was counted ten times or more. V and J are TRBV3-1 and TRBJ2-4; D is uncertain. The J call may be in error: the DNA end matches TRBJ2-7 better. The CDR3 spans 12 residues. CDR1 LGHDT and CDR2 YNNKEL come from the germline V gene (reference sequence). In DNA, the CDR3 is TGTGCCAGCAGCCAAGACTGGGGCGAGCAGTACTTC. It is translated as CASSQDWGEQYF.

The V call is TRBV9, the J call TRBJ2-3; the match to TRBD2 covers 10 bases. CDR1 is SGDLS and CDR2 is YYNGEE in the germline V gene. Trimming removed 0 bases from V and 1 base from J; junction bases left unmatched: 5. The CDR3 sequence is 17 residues long. CDR3 bases: TGTGCCAGCAGCGTAGTGTCCGGACTAGCGGGCACAGATACGCAGTATTTT. This sequence encodes CASSVVSGLAGTDTQYF.

The chain has TRBV6-2 or TRBV6-3 and TRBJ1-4; possible D gene TRBD1, 6 bases. Trimming took off 5 bases at V and 6 bases at J, with 13 bases between the two ends. Germline lookup yields CDR1 MNHEY and CDR2 SVGEGT. The CDR3 extends over 14 amino acids. The CDR3 loop reads CASSRRTDHEKLFF. The CDR3 DNA sequence: TGTGCCAGCAGTCGACGGACAGACCATGAAAAACTGTTTTTT.

V and J are TRBV27 and TRBJ2-1, with no clear D. The V end lost 5 bases, the J end lost 9 bases, and 8 bases lay between the germline ends. The CDR3 contains 11 residues. Germline V gene sequence: CDR1 MNHEY, CDR2 SMNVEV (reference sequence). CDR3 sequence (DNA): TGTGCCAGCAGTCATAGGTCTGAGCAGTTCTTC. It is translated as CASSHRSEQFF.

The V and J genes are TRBV15 and TRBJ1-6, with TRBD1 matching 9 bases. Germline V gives CDR1 LNHNV, CDR2 YYDKDF (reference sequence). V lost 3 bases and J lost 6; bases outside the gene matches: 3. The CDR3 is 15 residues long. CDR3 bases: TGTGCCACCAGCAGGGACAGGGGCCTTAATTCACCCCTCCACTTT. Encoded protein: CATSRDRGLNSPLHF.

This rearrangement joins TRBV20-1 to TRBJ2-7, with TRBD2 matching over 9 bases. CDR1 DFQATT and CDR2 SNEGSKA come from the germline V gene (reference sequence). The CDR3 totals 15 residues. Trimming removed 5 bases from V and 0 bases from J; junction bases left unmatched: 8. The chain's CDR3 is CSAGIAGVLSYEQYF. As DNA, the CDR3 is TGCAGTGCTGGCATAGCGGGGGTTCTCTCCTACGAGCAGTACTTC.

The chain uses TRBV12-3 or TRBV12-4 and TRBJ2-1, with 10 nucleotides matching TRBD2. V shed 3 bases, J shed 0 bases, and the junction held 2 bases outside the gene matches. The CDR3 is made up of 16 amino acids. The CDR3 protein is CASSLTSGFSYNEQFF. Written as DNA, the CDR3 is TGTGCCAGCAGTTTGACTAGCGGGTTCTCCTACAATGAGCAGTTCTTC.